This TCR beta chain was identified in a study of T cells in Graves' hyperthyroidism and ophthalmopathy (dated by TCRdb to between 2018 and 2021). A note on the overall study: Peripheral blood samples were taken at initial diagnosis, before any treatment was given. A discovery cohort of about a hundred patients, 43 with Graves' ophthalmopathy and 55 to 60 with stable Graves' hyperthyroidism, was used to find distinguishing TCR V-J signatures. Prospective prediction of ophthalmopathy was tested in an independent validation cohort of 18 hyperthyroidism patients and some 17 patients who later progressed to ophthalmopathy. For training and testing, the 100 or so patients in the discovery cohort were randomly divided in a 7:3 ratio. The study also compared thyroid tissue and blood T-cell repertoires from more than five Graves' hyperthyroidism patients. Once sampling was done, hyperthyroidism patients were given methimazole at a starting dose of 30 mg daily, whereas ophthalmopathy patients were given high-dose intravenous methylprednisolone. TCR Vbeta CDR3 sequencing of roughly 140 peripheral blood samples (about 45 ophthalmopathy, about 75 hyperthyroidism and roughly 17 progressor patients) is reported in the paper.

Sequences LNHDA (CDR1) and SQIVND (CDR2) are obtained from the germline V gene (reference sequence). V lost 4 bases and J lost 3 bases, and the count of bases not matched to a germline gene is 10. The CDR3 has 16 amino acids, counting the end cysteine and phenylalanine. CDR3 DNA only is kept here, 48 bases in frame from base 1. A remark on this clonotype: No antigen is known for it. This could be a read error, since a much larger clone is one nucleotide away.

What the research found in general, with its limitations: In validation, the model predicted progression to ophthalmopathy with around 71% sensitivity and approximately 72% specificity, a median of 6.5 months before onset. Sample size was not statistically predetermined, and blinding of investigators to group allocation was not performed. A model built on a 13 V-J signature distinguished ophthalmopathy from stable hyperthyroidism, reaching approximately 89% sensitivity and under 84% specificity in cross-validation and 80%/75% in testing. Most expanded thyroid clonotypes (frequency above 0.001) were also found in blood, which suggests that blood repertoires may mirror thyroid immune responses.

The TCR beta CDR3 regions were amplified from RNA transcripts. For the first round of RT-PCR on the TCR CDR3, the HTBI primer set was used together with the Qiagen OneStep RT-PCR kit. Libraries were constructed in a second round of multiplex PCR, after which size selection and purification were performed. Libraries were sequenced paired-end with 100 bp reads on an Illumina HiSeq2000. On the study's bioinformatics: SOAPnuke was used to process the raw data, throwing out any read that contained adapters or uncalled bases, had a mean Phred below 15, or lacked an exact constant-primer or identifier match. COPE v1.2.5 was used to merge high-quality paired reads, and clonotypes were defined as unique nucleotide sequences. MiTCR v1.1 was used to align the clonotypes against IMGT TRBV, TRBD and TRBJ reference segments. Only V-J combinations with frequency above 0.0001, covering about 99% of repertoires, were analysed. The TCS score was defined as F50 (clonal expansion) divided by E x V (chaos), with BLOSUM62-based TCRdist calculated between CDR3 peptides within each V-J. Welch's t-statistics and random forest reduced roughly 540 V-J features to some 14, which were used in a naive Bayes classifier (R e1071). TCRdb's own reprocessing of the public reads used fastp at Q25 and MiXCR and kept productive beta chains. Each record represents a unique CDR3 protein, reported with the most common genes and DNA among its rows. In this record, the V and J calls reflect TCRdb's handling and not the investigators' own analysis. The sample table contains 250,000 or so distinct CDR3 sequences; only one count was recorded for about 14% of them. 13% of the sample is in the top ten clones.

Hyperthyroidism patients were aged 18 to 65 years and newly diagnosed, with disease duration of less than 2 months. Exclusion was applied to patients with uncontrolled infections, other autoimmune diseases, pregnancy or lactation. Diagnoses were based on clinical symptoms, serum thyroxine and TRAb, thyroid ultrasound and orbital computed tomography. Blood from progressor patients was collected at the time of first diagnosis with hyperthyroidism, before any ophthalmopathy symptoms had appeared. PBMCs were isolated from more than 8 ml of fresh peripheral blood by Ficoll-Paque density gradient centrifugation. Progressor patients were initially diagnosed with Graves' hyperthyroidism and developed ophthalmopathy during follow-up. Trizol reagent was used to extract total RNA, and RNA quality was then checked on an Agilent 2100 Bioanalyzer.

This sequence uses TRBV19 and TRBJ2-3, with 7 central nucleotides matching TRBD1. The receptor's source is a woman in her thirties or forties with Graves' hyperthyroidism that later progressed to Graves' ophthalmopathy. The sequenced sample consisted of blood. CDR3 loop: CASSTGTVLRTDTQYF. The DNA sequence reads TGTGCCAGTAGTACCGGGACAGTCCTTAGAACAGATACGCAGTATTTT.